The table lists the clone carrying this TCR beta chain with many counts. Antigen unknown. Via MiXCR, TCRdb re-called the RACE reads, giving one row per CDR3 protein. In the table there are 300,000 to 450,000 distinct CDR3 sequences, approximately 5% of which are singletons. Between the trimmed V and J ends, which lost 4 bases and 8 bases, there was a span of 6 bases. Germline CDR1 reads MGHRA; CDR2 reads YSYEKL. The CDR3 is 11 residues long. This specimen comes from a study of human T cells and chemical hapten exposure. Study context: Upper back patch tests used 0.01% DPC, scored after 6 days. Study-wide points: Higher patch test scores went with higher counts of PT1 expanded TCRs.

Sample time point: patch test 1, 2 weeks after DPC sensitization. As to treatment: therapeutic diphenylcyclopropenone sensitization with weekly scalp DPC. Each patch-test visit's blood sample preceded patch application. This clonotype was sampled from a woman in her forties or fifties with alopecia areata. Some clones in this sample may be carry-over from other donors' samples. The sequences come from whole blood, collected in connection with sensitization to the hapten diphenylcyclopropenone (DPC). The chain carries TRBV4-1 and TRBJ2-1; D call uncertain. CDR3 coding DNA: TGCGCCAGCAGCCCTGGCCATGAGCAGTTCTTC. It encodes CASSPGHEQFF.